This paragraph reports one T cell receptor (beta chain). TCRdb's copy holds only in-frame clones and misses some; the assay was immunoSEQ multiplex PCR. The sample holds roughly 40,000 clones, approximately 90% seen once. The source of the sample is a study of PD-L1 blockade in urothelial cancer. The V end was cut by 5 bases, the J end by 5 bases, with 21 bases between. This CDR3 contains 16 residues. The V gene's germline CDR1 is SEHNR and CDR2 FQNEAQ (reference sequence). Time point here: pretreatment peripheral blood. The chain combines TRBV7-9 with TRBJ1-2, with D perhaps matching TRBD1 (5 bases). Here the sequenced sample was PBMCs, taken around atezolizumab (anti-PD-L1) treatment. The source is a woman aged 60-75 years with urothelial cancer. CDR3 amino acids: CASSPRIIGGAYGYTF. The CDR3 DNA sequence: TGTGCCAGCAGCCCTCGAATCATTGGAGGGGCTTATGGCTACACCTTC.